Listed below are T cell receptor beta chains from one sample, sequenced in a study of T cell responses to AZD1222 COVID-19 vaccine. Data came from immunoSEQ multiplex PCR; TCRdb stores just in-frame clones and leaves some out. Of approximately 180,000 clones listed, approximately 92% are singletons. The sequenced sample was peripheral blood, obtained 28 days after the second dose of the MenACWY control vaccine. These receptors all come from an adult who received the MenACWY meningococcal vaccine as a control. Both conserved end residues are part of each CDR3. The D gene is left open where the match is weak. Expanded clones are given a class, and other clones once, few, many or no size at all.

cdr3_aa: CASSPGTTTGGRTDTQYF
cdr3_nt: TGTGCCAGCAGCCCCGGGACTACTACGGGGGGCCGCACAGATACGCAGTATTTT
j_call: TRBJ2-3
d_call: -
clone_size: -
v_call: TRBV11-2

cdr3_aa: CASSQLFGNSYEQYF
cdr3_nt: TGTGCCAGCAGCCAGTTATTCGGGAACTCCTACGAGCAGTACTTC
j_call: TRBJ2-7
d_call: -
clone_size: -
v_call: TRBV5-5

cdr3_aa: CTSSLAREERGYTF
cdr3_nt: TGCACCAGCAGCCTGGCCAGGGAAGAACGTGGCTACACCTTC
j_call: TRBJ1-2
d_call: -
clone_size: -
v_call: TRBV1

cdr3_aa: CASSEQQADTQYF
cdr3_nt: TGTGCCAGCAGCGAGCAGCAGGCAGATACGCAGTATTTT
j_call: TRBJ2-3
d_call: -
clone_size: -
v_call: TRBV9

cdr3_aa: CASSGGGQGNTEAFF
cdr3_nt: TGTGCCAGCAGCGGAGGGGGACAGGGAAACACTGAAGCTTTCTTT
j_call: TRBJ1-1
d_call: TRBD1
clone_size: -
v_call: TRBV9

cdr3_aa: CASSYRRFGYGYTF
cdr3_nt: TGTGCCAGCAGCTACAGGAGGTTTGGGTATGGCTACACCTTC
j_call: TRBJ1-2
d_call: -
clone_size: -
v_call: TRBV7-8

cdr3_aa: CASRGNRGHSGNTIYF
cdr3_nt: TGTGCCAGCAGGGGTAACAGGGGGCACTCTGGAAACACCATATATTTT
j_call: TRBJ1-3
d_call: TRBD1
clone_size: -
v_call: TRBV4-2

cdr3_aa: CASRNRDRAQHF
cdr3_nt: TGTGCCAGCAGAAACCGGGACAGGGCCCAGCATTTT
j_call: TRBJ1-5
d_call: TRBD1
clone_size: -
v_call: TRBV28

cdr3_aa: CASSNRQVVQFF
cdr3_nt: TGTGCCAGCAGCAATAGACAGGTGGTGCAGTTCTTC
j_call: TRBJ2-1
d_call: -
clone_size: -
v_call: TRBV6-5

cdr3_aa: CASSMTGNYGYTF
cdr3_nt: TGTGCCAGCAGCATGACAGGGAACTATGGCTACACCTTC
j_call: TRBJ1-2
d_call: TRBD1
clone_size: -
v_call: TRBV6-2/TRBV6-3

cdr3_aa: CSASGTGFAFF
cdr3_nt: TGCAGTGCTTCCGGGACAGGGTTTGCTTTCTTT
j_call: TRBJ1-1
d_call: TRBD1
clone_size: -
v_call: TRBV20-1

cdr3_aa: CAWSVARGETQYF
cdr3_nt: TGTGCCTGGAGTGTTGCCAGGGGAGAGACCCAGTACTTC
j_call: TRBJ2-5
d_call: -
clone_size: -
v_call: TRBV30

cdr3_aa: CASKGPYNEQFF
cdr3_nt: TGTGCCAGCAAGGGGCCCTACAATGAGCAGTTCTTC
j_call: TRBJ2-1
d_call: -
clone_size: -
v_call: TRBV28

cdr3_aa: CASSQDHNGWNTEAFF
cdr3_nt: TGCGCCAGCAGCCAAGATCATAACGGATGGAACACTGAAGCTTTCTTT
j_call: TRBJ1-1
d_call: -
clone_size: -
v_call: TRBV4-1

cdr3_aa: CASSDGGWDQRAEQYF
cdr3_nt: TGCGCCAGCAGCGATGGGGGATGGGACCAGAGGGCCGAGCAGTACTTC
j_call: TRBJ2-7
d_call: -
clone_size: -
v_call: TRBV5-1

cdr3_aa: CASSRTGGSDTQYF
cdr3_nt: TGCGCCAGCAGCCGGACAGGGGGCTCAGATACGCAGTATTTT
j_call: TRBJ2-3
d_call: TRBD1
clone_size: -
v_call: TRBV5-1

cdr3_aa: CASSLGTAQFF
cdr3_nt: TGTGCCAGCAGTTTGGGGACAGCCCAGTTCTTC
j_call: TRBJ2-1
d_call: TRBD1
clone_size: -
v_call: TRBV12-3/TRBV12-4

cdr3_aa: CASSYSGQNTQYF
cdr3_nt: TGTGCCAGCAGTTACTCGGGACAGAATACGCAGTATTTT
j_call: TRBJ2-3
d_call: TRBD1
clone_size: -
v_call: TRBV6-5

cdr3_aa: CARSGSSYNEQFF
cdr3_nt: TGTGCACGGTCCGGTAGCTCCTACAATGAGCAGTTCTTC
j_call: TRBJ2-1
d_call: -
clone_size: -
v_call: TRBV7-9

cdr3_aa: CASSQSRDTEAFF
cdr3_nt: TGTGCCAGCAGTCAAAGCCGGGACACTGAAGCTTTCTTT
j_call: TRBJ1-1
d_call: -
clone_size: -
v_call: TRBV2

cdr3_aa: CASSVNPGASQYF
cdr3_nt: TGTGCCAGCAGCGTAAACCCCGGGGCGTCCCAGTACTTC
j_call: TRBJ2-5
d_call: -
clone_size: -
v_call: TRBV9

cdr3_aa: CASSISWTGSLADTQYF
cdr3_nt: TGTGCCAGTAGTATTTCTTGGACAGGGAGCCTCGCAGATACGCAGTATTTT
j_call: TRBJ2-3
d_call: TRBD1
clone_size: -
v_call: TRBV19

cdr3_aa: CASSELAGGRETQYF
cdr3_nt: TGTGCCAGTAGTGAACTAGCGGGGGGGAGAGAGACCCAGTACTTC
j_call: TRBJ2-5
d_call: TRBD2
clone_size: -
v_call: TRBV19

cdr3_aa: CASKISPNTEAFF
cdr3_nt: TGTGCCAGCAAAATATCCCCGAACACTGAAGCTTTCTTT
j_call: TRBJ1-1
d_call: -
clone_size: -
v_call: TRBV2

cdr3_aa: CASRRGSSYNEQFF
cdr3_nt: TGTGCCAGCAGGAGGGGTTCGTCCTACAATGAGCAGTTCTTC
j_call: TRBJ2-1
d_call: -
clone_size: once
v_call: TRBV2

cdr3_aa: CASSPSSGTSTEAFF
cdr3_nt: TGTGCCAGCTCACCATCTTCCGGGACAAGTACTGAAGCTTTCTTT
j_call: TRBJ1-1
d_call: -
clone_size: -
v_call: TRBV18

cdr3_aa: CASSFGRSGYEQYF
cdr3_nt: TGTGCCAGCAGTTTCGGTAGGTCGGGCTACGAGCAGTACTTC
j_call: TRBJ2-7
d_call: -
clone_size: -
v_call: TRBV28

cdr3_aa: CASSPGQYAEAFF
cdr3_nt: TGTGCCAGCAGTCCAGGACAGTACGCTGAAGCTTTCTTT
j_call: TRBJ1-1
d_call: -
clone_size: -
v_call: TRBV28

cdr3_aa: CASSRQGASHGYTF
cdr3_nt: TGTGCCAGTAGTCGACAGGGGGCGAGCCATGGCTACACCTTC
j_call: TRBJ1-2
d_call: TRBD1
clone_size: -
v_call: TRBV19

cdr3_aa: CASSPPPDFRETQYF
cdr3_nt: TGTGCCAGCTCACCCCCCCCAGACTTCAGGGAGACCCAGTACTTC
j_call: TRBJ2-5
d_call: -
clone_size: -
v_call: TRBV18

cdr3_aa: CASSGDRSANEKLFF
cdr3_nt: TGCGCCAGCAGCGGGGACAGGTCGGCTAATGAAAAACTGTTTTTT
j_call: TRBJ1-4
d_call: TRBD1
clone_size: -
v_call: TRBV5-1

cdr3_aa: CASSPLQGPGYEQYF
cdr3_nt: TGTGCCAGCAGCCCCCTACAGGGGCCTGGCTACGAGCAGTACTTC
j_call: TRBJ2-7
d_call: TRBD1
clone_size: -
v_call: TRBV27

cdr3_aa: CASSRDRSTDTQYF
cdr3_nt: TGCGCCAGCAGTCGGGACAGAAGCACAGATACGCAGTATTTT
j_call: TRBJ2-3
d_call: TRBD1
clone_size: -
v_call: TRBV4-1

cdr3_aa: CASSEAHGRTYYGYTF
cdr3_nt: TGTGCCAGCAGTGAAGCACATGGACGGACCTACTATGGCTACACCTTC
j_call: TRBJ1-2
d_call: -
clone_size: -
v_call: TRBV6-1

cdr3_aa: CASSLRGTGTGNTIYF
cdr3_nt: TGTGCCAGCAGCCTCCGCGGGACAGGGACTGGAAACACCATATATTTT
j_call: TRBJ1-3
d_call: TRBD1
clone_size: -
v_call: TRBV4-2

cdr3_aa: CATSRGADNQPQHF
cdr3_nt: TGTGCCACCAGCAGAGGGGCAGACAATCAGCCCCAGCATTTT
j_call: TRBJ1-5
d_call: -
clone_size: -
v_call: TRBV15

cdr3_aa: CAWNLNPGYTF
cdr3_nt: TGTGCCTGGAATCTGAATCCCGGCTACACCTTC
j_call: TRBJ1-2
d_call: -
clone_size: -
v_call: TRBV30

cdr3_aa: CASSVGGVPNEKLFF
cdr3_nt: TGTGCCAGCAGCGTAGGGGGTGTTCCTAATGAAAAACTGTTTTTT
j_call: TRBJ1-4
d_call: -
clone_size: -
v_call: TRBV9

cdr3_aa: CASSLEAVGRTREFYGYTF
cdr3_nt: TGTGCCAGCAGCTTAGAAGCTGTTGGCAGGACCCGGGAATTCTATGGCTACACCTTC
j_call: TRBJ1-2
d_call: -
clone_size: -
v_call: TRBV11-3

cdr3_aa: CASSSDFSTDTQYF
cdr3_nt: TGTGCCAGCAGCTCGGACTTTAGCACAGATACGCAGTATTTT
j_call: TRBJ2-3
d_call: -
clone_size: -
v_call: TRBV5-6